The table lists the clone carrying this T cell receptor (beta chain) with many counts. What it recognizes is unknown. Amplified regions were TCR beta CDR3 sequences from RNA transcripts. HTBI primers were employed in a first-round RT-PCR of the TCR CDR3. TCRdb processed the multiplex PCR reads anew with MiXCR; each CDR3 protein has one entry. The sample records about 640,000 distinct CDR3 sequences, about a fifth being singletons. Patients with ophthalmopathy all had a Clinical Activity Score of at least 3, a NOSPECS grade of at least 4 and duration under 3 months. Out of approximately 10 ml of fresh peripheral blood came the PBMCs. The data belong to a study of T cells in Graves' hyperthyroidism and ophthalmopathy. Study-wide findings and caveats: Most thyroid clonotypes that were expanded above 0.001 also turned up in blood. Ophthalmopathy, as predicted by the model, came a median 6.5 months after the prediction.

J was trimmed by 4 bases and V by 5 bases; bases with no gene match: 9. CDR1 is DFQATT, CDR2 SNEGSKA, per germline (reference sequence). CDR3 length: 14 residues. The TCR sequence derives from a man aged 25-40 years with Graves' ophthalmopathy. V gene TRBV20-1 combines with J gene TRBJ2-5; 8 bases agree with TRBD2. The sequenced sample consisted of blood. The CDR3: CSASRSGSRETQYF. The CDR3 DNA reads as TGCAGTGCTTCCAGGAGCGGGAGCAGAGAGACCCAGTACTTC.